This TCR beta chain was profiled in a study of T-cell reconstitution after alpha-beta-depleted transplantation in children. Findings and caveats of the study: Reportedly, alpha-beta T cells present about two months post-transplant originated from several hundred expanded clones of graft origin. In some patients, recipient T cells and intrathymic progenitors surviving conditioning explained high day-60 diversity. Newly made T cells mostly supplied T-cell counts and diversity one year after transplant.

This clonotype was counted many times. What it binds is unknown. The TCRbeta library incorporated unique molecular identifiers. TCRdb independently ran MiXCR on the PCR reads; one entry per CDR3 protein. The table has 670,000 or so distinct CDR3 sequences, about an eighth seen once; the top ten hold about 0.77%. This TCR was recovered from a girl aged 2-10 years with congenital amegakaryocytic thrombocytopenia, due to receive a stem cell transplant. The sample in question was PBMCs, obtained before TCRalphabeta/CD19-depleted stem cell transplant.

This chain's CDR3 is CASSSHSSYNEQFF. DNA of the CDR3: TGTGCCAGCAGTTCGCATAGCTCCTACAATGAGCAGTTCTTC. The rearrangement uses TRBV12-3 or TRBV12-4 and TRBJ2-1; D ambiguous. The V and J ends lost 4 bases and 0 bases respectively, with 7 bases between them. The CDR3 has 14 residues.